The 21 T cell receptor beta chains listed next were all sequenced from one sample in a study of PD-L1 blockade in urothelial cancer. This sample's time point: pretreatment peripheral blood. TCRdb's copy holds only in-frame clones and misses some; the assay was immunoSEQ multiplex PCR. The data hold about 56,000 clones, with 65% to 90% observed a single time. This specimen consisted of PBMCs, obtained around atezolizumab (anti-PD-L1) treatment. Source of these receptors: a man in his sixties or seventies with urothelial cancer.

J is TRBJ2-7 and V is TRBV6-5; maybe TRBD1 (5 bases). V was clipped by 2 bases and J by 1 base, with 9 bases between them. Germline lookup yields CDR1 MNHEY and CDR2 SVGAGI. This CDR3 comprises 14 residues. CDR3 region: CASSYEAGSYEQYF. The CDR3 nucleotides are TGTGCCAGCAGTTACGAGGCAGGGTCCTACGAGCAGTACTTC.

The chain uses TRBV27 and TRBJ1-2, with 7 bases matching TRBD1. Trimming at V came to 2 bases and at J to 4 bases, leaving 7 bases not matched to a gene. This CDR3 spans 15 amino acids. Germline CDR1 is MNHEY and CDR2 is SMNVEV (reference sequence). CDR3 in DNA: TGTGCCAGCAGTTTAGGGGACAGCGGCCGCTATGGCTACACCTTC. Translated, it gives CASSLGDSGRYGYTF.

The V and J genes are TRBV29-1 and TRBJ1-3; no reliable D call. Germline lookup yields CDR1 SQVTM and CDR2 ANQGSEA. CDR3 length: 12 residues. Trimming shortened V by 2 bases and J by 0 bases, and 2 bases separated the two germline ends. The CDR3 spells CSVEHSGNTIYF. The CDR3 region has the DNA TGCAGCGTTGAACACTCTGGAAACACCATATATTTT.

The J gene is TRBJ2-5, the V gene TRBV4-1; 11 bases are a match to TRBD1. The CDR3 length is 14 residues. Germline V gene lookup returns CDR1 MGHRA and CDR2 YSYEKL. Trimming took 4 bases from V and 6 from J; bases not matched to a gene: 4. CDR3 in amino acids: CASSRTGGRKTQYF. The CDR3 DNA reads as TGCGCCAGCAGCCGGACAGGGGGCCGGAAGACCCAGTACTTC.

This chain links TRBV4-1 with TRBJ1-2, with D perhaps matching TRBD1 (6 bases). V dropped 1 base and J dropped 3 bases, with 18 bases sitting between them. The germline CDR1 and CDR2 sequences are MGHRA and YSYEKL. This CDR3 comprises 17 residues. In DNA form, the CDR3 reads TGCGCCAGCAGCCAAGGCCCGACAGGTCGGGTTGACTATGGCTACACCTTC. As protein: CASSQGPTGRVDYGYTF.

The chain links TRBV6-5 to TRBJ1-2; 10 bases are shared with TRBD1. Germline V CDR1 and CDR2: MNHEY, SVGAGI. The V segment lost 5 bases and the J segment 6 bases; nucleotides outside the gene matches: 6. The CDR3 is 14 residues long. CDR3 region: CASSPGTGANGYTF. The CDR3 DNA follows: TGTGCCAGCAGTCCCGGGACAGGGGCTAATGGCTACACCTTC.

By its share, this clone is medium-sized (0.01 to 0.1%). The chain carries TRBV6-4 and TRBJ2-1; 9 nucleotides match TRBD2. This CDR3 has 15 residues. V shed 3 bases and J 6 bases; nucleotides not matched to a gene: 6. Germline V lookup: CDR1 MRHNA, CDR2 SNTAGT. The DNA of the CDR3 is TGTGCCAGCAGTGAGGGGGCGGGAGGGCCCAATGAGCAGTTCTTC. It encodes CASSEGAGGPNEQFF.

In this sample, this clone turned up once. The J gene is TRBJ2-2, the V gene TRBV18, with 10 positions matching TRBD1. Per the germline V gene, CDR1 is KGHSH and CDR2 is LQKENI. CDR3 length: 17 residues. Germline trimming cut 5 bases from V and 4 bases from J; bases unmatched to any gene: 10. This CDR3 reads CASSTRDRGTGTGELFF. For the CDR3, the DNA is TGTGCCAGCTCAACACGGGACAGGGGAACGGGCACCGGGGAGCTGTTTTTT.

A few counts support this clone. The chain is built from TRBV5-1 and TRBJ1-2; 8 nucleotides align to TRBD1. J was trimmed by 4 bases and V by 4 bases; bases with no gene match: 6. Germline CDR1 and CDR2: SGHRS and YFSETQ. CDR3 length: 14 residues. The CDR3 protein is CASSPGTGLYGYTF. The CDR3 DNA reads TGCGCCAGCAGCCCCGGGACAGGCCTCTATGGCTACACCTTC.

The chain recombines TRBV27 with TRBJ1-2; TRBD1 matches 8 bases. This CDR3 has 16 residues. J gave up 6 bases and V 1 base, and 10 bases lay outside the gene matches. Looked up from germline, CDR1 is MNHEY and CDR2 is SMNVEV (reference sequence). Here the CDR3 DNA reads TGTGCCAGCAGTTTATTTCAGGGGGCCGTTGGTGATGGCTACACCTTC. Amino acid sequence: CASSLFQGAVGDGYTF.

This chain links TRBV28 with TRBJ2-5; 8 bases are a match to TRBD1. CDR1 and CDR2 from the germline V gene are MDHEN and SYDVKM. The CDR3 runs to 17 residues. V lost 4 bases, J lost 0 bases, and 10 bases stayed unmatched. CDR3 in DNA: TGTGCCAGCAGTTCAGGACAGGGCCTTTGGTACCAAGAGACCCAGTACTTC. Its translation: CASSSGQGLWYQETQYF.

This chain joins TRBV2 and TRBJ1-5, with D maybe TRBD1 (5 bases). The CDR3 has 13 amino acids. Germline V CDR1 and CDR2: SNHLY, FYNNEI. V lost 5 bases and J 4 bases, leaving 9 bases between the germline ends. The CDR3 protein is CASSSGNNQPQHF. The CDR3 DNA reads TGTGCCAGCAGTTCAGGGAATAATCAGCCCCAGCATTTT.

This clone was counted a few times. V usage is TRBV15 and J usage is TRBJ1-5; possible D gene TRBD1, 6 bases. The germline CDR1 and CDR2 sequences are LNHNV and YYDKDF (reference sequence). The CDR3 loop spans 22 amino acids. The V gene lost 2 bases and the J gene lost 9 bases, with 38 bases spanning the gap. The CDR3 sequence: CATSRSGQLKFGRFDIGSPQHF. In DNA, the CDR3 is TGTGCCACCAGCAGAAGTGGACAGTTAAAATTTGGCCGGTTCGACATTGGATCGCCCCAGCATTTT. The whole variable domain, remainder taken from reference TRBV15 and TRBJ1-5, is DAMVIQNPRYQVTQFGKPVTLSCSQTLNHNVMYWYQQKSSQAPKLLFHYYDKDFNNEADTPDNFQSRRPNTSFCFLDIRSPGLGDTAMYLCATSRSGQLKFGRFDIGSPQHFGDGTRLSIL.

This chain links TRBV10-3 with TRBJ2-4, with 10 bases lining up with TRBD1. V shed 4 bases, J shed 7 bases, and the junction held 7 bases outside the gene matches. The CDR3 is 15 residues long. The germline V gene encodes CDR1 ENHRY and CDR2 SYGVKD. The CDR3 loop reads CAISGAGTGVNIQYF. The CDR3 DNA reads TGTGCCATCAGTGGGGCCGGGACAGGGGTTAACATTCAGTACTTC.

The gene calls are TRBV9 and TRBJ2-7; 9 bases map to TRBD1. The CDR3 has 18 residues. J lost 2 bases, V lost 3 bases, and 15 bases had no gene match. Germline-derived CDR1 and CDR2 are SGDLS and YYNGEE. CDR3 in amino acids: CASSAGPGTGIGAYEQYF. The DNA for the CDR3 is TGTGCCAGCAGCGCCGGTCCCGGGACAGGGATAGGAGCCTACGAGCAGTACTTC.

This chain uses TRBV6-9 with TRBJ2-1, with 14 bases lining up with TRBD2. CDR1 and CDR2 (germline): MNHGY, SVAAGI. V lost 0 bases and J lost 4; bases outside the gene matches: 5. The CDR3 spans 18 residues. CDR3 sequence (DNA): TGTGCCAGCAGTTATTCTAAGGGACTAGCGGGAGTATACAATGAGCAGTTCTTC. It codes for CASSYSKGLAGVYNEQFF.

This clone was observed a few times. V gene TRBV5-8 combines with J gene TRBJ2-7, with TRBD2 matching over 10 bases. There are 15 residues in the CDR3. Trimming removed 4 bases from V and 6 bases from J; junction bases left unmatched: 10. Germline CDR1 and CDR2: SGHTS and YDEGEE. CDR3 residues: CASSREVAGGGEQYF. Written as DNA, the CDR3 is TGTGCCAGCAGCAGGGAGGTAGCGGGAGGAGGCGAGCAGTACTTC. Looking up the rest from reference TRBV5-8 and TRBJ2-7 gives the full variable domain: EAGVTQSPTHLIKTRGQQATLRCSPISGHTSVYWYQQALGLGLQFLLWYDEGEERNRGNFPPRFSGRQFPNYSSELNVNALELEDSALYLCASSREVAGGGEQYFGPGTRLTVT.

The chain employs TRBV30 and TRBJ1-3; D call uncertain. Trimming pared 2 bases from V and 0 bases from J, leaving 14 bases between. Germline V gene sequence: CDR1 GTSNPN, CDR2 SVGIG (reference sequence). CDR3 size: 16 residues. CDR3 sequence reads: CAWSYDGSFSGNTIYF. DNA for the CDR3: TGTGCCTGGAGTTACGATGGGAGTTTCTCTGGAAACACCATATATTTT.

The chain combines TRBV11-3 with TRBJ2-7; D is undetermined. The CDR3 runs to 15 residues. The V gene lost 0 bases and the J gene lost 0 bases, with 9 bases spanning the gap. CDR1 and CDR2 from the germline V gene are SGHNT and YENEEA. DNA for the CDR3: TGTGCCAGCAGCTTAGAAGCCCCGAGCTCCTACGAGCAGTACTTC. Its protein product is CASSLEAPSSYEQYF.

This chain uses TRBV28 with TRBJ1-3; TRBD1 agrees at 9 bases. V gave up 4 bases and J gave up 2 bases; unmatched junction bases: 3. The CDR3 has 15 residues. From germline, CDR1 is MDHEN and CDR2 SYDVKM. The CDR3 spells CASSSGTGTGNTIYF. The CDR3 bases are TGTGCCAGCAGTTCCGGGACAGGGACTGGAAACACCATATATTTT.

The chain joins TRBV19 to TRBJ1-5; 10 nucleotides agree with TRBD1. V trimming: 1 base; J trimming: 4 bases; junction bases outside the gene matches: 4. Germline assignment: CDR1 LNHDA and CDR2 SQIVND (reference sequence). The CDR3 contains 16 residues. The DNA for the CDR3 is TGTGCCAGTAGTATAGGGGACAGGGGTTGGAATCAGCCCCAGCATTTT. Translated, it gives CASSIGDRGWNQPQHF.